The rows below give T cell receptor beta chains drawn from one sample of a study of blood T cell repertoires in COVID-19. Sequencing was performed with immunoSEQ multiplex PCR; in TCRdb, only in-frame clones are kept and a portion is missing. Of around 280,000 clones listed, approximately 86% are singletons. The sequenced material came from peripheral blood. These receptors were collected from a woman aged 30 to 39 who had recovered from COVID-19. The conserved cysteine and the conserved F or W are not part of the CDR3 here. The order of the fields is V gene, J gene, D gene, CDR3 protein. A D gene is named only where the DNA matches it firmly.

v_gene: TRBV27; j_gene: TRBJ1-5; d_gene: .; CDR3aa: ASSASGGDQPQH
v_gene: TRBV30; j_gene: TRBJ1-4; d_gene: TRBD1; CDR3aa: AWSVGDRGEKLF
v_gene: TRBV5-6; j_gene: TRBJ2-1; d_gene: .; CDR3aa: ASSIGGVEQF
v_gene: TRBV19; j_gene: TRBJ2-1; d_gene: .; CDR3aa: ASSSLRGMSYNEQF
v_gene: TRBV6-5; j_gene: TRBJ2-6; d_gene: .; CDR3aa: ASSRTGDGANVLT
v_gene: TRBV19; j_gene: TRBJ2-1; d_gene: TRBD2; CDR3aa: ASSIELASDEQF
v_gene: TRBV2; j_gene: TRBJ2-5; d_gene: TRBD2; CDR3aa: ASTGGTHLGGETQY
v_gene: TRBV10-3; j_gene: TRBJ1-1; d_gene: TRBD1; CDR3aa: AISGGQGASGYTEAF
v_gene: TRBV27; j_gene: TRBJ2-1; d_gene: TRBD2; CDR3aa: ASSFASGSYEQF
v_gene: TRBV2; j_gene: TRBJ2-1; d_gene: .; CDR3aa: ASTRDTTSNEQF
v_gene: TRBV28; j_gene: TRBJ2-7; d_gene: .; CDR3aa: ASRIGLNYEQY
v_gene: TRBV5-1; j_gene: TRBJ2-7; d_gene: .; CDR3aa: ASSLLPEYEQY
v_gene: TRBV7-3; j_gene: TRBJ2-1; d_gene: TRBD2; CDR3aa: ASSLTSRGYLAGGRNEQF
v_gene: TRBV29-1; j_gene: TRBJ2-7; d_gene: TRBD1; CDR3aa: SVGTGGHEQY
v_gene: TRBV7-2; j_gene: TRBJ1-5; d_gene: TRBD1; CDR3aa: ASSLTGGGPQH
v_gene: TRBV9; j_gene: TRBJ2-6; d_gene: .; CDR3aa: ASSVDIQGSGANVLT
v_gene: TRBV6-5; j_gene: TRBJ2-5; d_gene: TRBD1; CDR3aa: ASSYSRDRGVETQY
v_gene: TRBV30; j_gene: TRBJ1-5; d_gene: .; CDR3aa: AWSGRGWGNQPQH
v_gene: TRBV11-2; j_gene: TRBJ2-3; d_gene: TRBD1; CDR3aa: ASSGGTGGTDTQY
v_gene: TRBV19; j_gene: TRBJ2-2; d_gene: TRBD2; CDR3aa: ASSLAALPGELF
v_gene: TRBV7-2; j_gene: TRBJ1-2; d_gene: .; CDR3aa: ASSSGSWYGYT
v_gene: TRBV18; j_gene: TRBJ2-3; d_gene: TRBD2; CDR3aa: ASSPTRTSGSTDTQY
v_gene: TRBV5-4; j_gene: TRBJ1-2; d_gene: .; CDR3aa: ASSLTTDYGYT
v_gene: TRBV6-5; j_gene: TRBJ1-6; d_gene: .; CDR3aa: ASLPTGGIYSPLH
v_gene: TRBV7-9; j_gene: TRBJ2-7; d_gene: TRBD1; CDR3aa: ASSPRGQPYEQY
v_gene: TRBV15; j_gene: TRBJ1-5; d_gene: TRBD1; CDR3aa: ATHRDRGNQPQH
v_gene: TRBV7-2; j_gene: TRBJ2-7; d_gene: .; CDR3aa: ASSLFLAAGIYEQY
v_gene: TRBV5-4; j_gene: TRBJ2-3; d_gene: .; CDR3aa: ASSLKLSTDTQY
v_gene: TRBV10-1; j_gene: TRBJ1-2; d_gene: TRBD1; CDR3aa: ASSDTGGTYGYT
v_gene: TRBV2; j_gene: TRBJ2-5; d_gene: TRBD2; CDR3aa: ASNLGASGYQETQY
v_gene: TRBV19; j_gene: TRBJ2-7; d_gene: TRBD2; CDR3aa: ASSPSGREGSYEQY
v_gene: TRBV6-1; j_gene: TRBJ2-3; d_gene: TRBD1; CDR3aa: ASSDDDRGGTDTQY
v_gene: TRBV2; j_gene: TRBJ2-7; d_gene: TRBD2; CDR3aa: ARGGGQGYEQY
v_gene: TRBV28; j_gene: TRBJ2-7; d_gene: .; CDR3aa: ASRPRDTNLFSYEQY
v_gene: TRBV18; j_gene: TRBJ2-3; d_gene: .; CDR3aa: ASSRIPTGRRTDTQY
v_gene: TRBV27; j_gene: TRBJ2-2; d_gene: .; CDR3aa: ASSLFGGGELF
v_gene: TRBV24-1; j_gene: TRBJ2-7; d_gene: .; CDR3aa: ATSKQGFGEQY
v_gene: TRBV27; j_gene: TRBJ2-7; d_gene: .; CDR3aa: ASSRAPDFYEQY
v_gene: TRBV30; j_gene: TRBJ2-5; d_gene: .; CDR3aa: AWSGDNFQETQY
v_gene: TRBV6-1; j_gene: TRBJ2-7; d_gene: TRBD2; CDR3aa: ASSERGLADEQY
v_gene: TRBV18; j_gene: TRBJ2-3; d_gene: .; CDR3aa: ASSPPSGVDTQY
v_gene: TRBV5-1; j_gene: TRBJ2-3; d_gene: .; CDR3aa: ASRAMDRDYTDTQY
v_gene: TRBV28; j_gene: TRBJ2-1; d_gene: TRBD2; CDR3aa: ASSLRLAPNEQF
v_gene: TRBV18; j_gene: TRBJ2-7; d_gene: TRBD1; CDR3aa: ASSSGQGRHEQY
v_gene: TRBV12-5; j_gene: TRBJ2-7; d_gene: TRBD1; CDR3aa: ASGLGQGVYEQY
v_gene: TRBV4-1; j_gene: TRBJ2-7; d_gene: .; CDR3aa: ASSVQAEGYEQY
v_gene: TRBV5-4; j_gene: TRBJ2-3; d_gene: .; CDR3aa: ASSSRDTTDTQY
v_gene: TRBV18; j_gene: TRBJ2-6; d_gene: TRBD2; CDR3aa: ASSPGGNSGANVLT
v_gene: TRBV6-5; j_gene: TRBJ2-7; d_gene: TRBD1; CDR3aa: ASSYSTGRYPYEQY
v_gene: TRBV19; j_gene: TRBJ2-7; d_gene: TRBD1; CDR3aa: ASSPRQGYYEQY
v_gene: TRBV3-1/TRBV3-2; j_gene: TRBJ2-7; d_gene: TRBD2; CDR3aa: ASSRLLAGGPNEQY
v_gene: TRBV7-3; j_gene: TRBJ2-7; d_gene: .; CDR3aa: ASSSLPGEGYEQY
v_gene: TRBV19; j_gene: TRBJ1-3; d_gene: .; CDR3aa: ASRRESGNTIY
v_gene: TRBV9; j_gene: TRBJ2-3; d_gene: TRBD2; CDR3aa: ASSVGLAGATLGDTQY
v_gene: TRBV5-6; j_gene: TRBJ1-6; d_gene: .; CDR3aa: ASSLEGGGLPLH
v_gene: TRBV5-1; j_gene: TRBJ2-7; d_gene: .; CDR3aa: ASSQGVPSYEQY
v_gene: TRBV7-7; j_gene: TRBJ2-7; d_gene: TRBD1; CDR3aa: ASSPTYDRGIYEQY
v_gene: TRBV3-1/TRBV3-2; j_gene: TRBJ1-4; d_gene: TRBD1; CDR3aa: ASSRDRGSEKLF
v_gene: TRBV5-6; j_gene: TRBJ2-7; d_gene: .; CDR3aa: ASSGGRRYEQY
v_gene: TRBV5-1; j_gene: TRBJ2-1; d_gene: TRBD2; CDR3aa: ASRDLAGGLGNEQF